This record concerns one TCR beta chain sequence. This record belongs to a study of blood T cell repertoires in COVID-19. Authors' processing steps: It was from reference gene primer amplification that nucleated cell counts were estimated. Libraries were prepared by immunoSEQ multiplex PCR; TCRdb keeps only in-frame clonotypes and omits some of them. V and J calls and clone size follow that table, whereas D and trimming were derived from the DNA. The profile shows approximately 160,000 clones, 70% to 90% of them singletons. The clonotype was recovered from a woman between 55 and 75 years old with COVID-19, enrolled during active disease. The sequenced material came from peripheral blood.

This chain's CDR3 is CSARGREAGYTF. The DNA for the CDR3 is TGCAGCGCCCGCGGGAGGGAGGCTGGCTACACCTTC. V and J are TRBV29-1 and TRBJ1-2; the D is unclear. With 7 bases removed from V and 7 bases from J, the gap between germline ends came to 16 bases. The CDR3 is 12 amino acids. CDR1 is SQVTM, CDR2 ANQGSEA, per germline.